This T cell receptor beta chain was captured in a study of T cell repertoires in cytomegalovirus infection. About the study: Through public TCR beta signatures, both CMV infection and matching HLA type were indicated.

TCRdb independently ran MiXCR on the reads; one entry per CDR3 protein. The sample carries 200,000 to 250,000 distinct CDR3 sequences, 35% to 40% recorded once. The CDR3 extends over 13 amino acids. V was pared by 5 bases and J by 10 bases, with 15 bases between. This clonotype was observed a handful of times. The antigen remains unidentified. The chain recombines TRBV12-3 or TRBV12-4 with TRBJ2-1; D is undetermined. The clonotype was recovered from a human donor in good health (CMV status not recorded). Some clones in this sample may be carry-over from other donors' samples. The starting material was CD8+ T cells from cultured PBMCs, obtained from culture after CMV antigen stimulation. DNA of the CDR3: TGTGCCAGCAGTCACGGGCCTGAGGAGGAGCAGTTCTTC. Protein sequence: CASSHGPEEEQFF.